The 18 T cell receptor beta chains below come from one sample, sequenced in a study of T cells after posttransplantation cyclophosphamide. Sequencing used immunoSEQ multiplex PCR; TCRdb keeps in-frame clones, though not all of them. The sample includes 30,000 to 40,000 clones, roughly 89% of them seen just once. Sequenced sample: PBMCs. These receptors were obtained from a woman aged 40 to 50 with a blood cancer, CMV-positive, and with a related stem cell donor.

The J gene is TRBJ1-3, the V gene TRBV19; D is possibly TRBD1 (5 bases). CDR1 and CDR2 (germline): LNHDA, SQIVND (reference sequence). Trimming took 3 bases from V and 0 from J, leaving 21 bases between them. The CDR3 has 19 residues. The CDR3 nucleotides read TGTGCCAGTAGTATTCGGGCAACCGCGGGGCAAAGCTCTGGAAACACCATATATTTT. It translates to CASSIRATAGQSSGNTIYF.

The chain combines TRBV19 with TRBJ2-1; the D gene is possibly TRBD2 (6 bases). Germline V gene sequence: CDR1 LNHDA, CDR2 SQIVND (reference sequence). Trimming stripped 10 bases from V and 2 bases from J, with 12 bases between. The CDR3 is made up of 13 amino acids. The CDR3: CATWGGTYNEQFF. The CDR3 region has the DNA TGTGCCACTTGGGGCGGGACCTACAATGAGCAGTTCTTC.

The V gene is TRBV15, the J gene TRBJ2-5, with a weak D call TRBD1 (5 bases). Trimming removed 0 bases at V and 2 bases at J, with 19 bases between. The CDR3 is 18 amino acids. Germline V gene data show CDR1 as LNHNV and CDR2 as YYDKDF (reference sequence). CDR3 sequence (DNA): TGTGCCACCAGCAGAGATCTCCCGGCAGGGAATAGGCAAGAGACCCAGTACTTC. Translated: CATSRDLPAGNRQETQYF.

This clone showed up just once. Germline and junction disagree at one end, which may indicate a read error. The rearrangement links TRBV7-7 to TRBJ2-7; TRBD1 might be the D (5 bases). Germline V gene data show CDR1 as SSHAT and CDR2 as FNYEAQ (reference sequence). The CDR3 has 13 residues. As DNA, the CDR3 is TGTGCTAGCAGCTTAGGACATTCCTACGAGCAGTACTTC. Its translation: CASSLGHSYEQYF.

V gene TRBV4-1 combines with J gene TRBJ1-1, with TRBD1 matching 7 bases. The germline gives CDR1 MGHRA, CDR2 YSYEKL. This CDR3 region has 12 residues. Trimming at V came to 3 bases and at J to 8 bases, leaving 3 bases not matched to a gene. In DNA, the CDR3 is TGCGCCAGCAGCCAGGACAGGATCGAAGCTTTCTTT. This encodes CASSQDRIEAFF.

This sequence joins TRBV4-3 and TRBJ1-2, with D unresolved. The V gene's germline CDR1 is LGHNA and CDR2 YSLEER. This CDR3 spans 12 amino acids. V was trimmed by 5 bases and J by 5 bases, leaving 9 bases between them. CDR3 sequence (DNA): TGCGCCAGCAGCTCCCAGGCGTATGGCTACACCTTC. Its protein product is CASSSQAYGYTF.

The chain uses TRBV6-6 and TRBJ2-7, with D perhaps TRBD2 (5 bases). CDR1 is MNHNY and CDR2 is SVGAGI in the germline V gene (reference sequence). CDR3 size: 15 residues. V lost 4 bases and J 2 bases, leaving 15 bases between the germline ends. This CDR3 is CASSLFRGRAYEQYF. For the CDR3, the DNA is TGTGCCAGCAGTTTGTTTCGGGGAAGGGCCTACGAGCAGTACTTC.

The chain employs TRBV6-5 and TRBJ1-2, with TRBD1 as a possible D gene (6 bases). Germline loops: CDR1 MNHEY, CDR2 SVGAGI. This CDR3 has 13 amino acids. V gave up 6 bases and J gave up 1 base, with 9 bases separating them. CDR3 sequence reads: CASRQGINYGYTF. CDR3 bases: TGTGCCAGCAGACAGGGCATTAACTATGGCTACACCTTC.

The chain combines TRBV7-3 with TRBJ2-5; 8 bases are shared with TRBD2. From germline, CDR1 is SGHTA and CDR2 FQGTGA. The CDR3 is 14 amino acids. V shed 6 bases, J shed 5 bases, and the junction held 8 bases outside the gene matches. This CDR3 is CASSKGLAGETQYF. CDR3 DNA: TGTGCCAGCAGTAAAGGACTAGCAGGGGAGACCCAGTACTTC.

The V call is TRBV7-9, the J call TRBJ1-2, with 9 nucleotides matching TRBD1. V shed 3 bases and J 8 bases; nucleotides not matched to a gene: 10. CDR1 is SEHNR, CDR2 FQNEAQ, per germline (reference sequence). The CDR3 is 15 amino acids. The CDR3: CASSLGRTGVGGYTF. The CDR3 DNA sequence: TGTGCCAGCAGCTTGGGTAGGACAGGGGTTGGAGGCTACACCTTC.

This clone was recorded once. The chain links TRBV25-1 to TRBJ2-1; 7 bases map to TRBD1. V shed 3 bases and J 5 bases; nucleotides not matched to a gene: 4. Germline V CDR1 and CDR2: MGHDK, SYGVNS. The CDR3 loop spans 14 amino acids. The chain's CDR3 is CASSDYRGNNEQFF. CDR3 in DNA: TGTGCCAGCAGTGACTACAGGGGCAACAATGAGCAGTTCTTC.

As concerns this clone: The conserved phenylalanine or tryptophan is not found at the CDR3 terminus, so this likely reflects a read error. This CDR3 reads CASSSGTANTEAFL. The CDR3 DNA follows: TGTGCCAGCAGCTCCGGGACAGCGAACACTGAAGCTTTCCTT. The chain has TRBV11-2 and TRBJ1-1, with TRBD1 matching 7 bases. The CDR3 contains 14 residues. V gave up 4 bases and J gave up 1 base; unmatched junction bases: 3. The germline CDR1 and CDR2 sequences are SGHAT and FQNNGV.

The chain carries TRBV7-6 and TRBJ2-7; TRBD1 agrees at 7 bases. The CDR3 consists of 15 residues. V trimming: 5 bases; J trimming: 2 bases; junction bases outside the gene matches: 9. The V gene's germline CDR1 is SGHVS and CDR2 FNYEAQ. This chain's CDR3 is CASSQTRDSTYEQYF. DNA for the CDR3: TGTGCCAGCAGCCAAACACGGGACAGTACCTACGAGCAGTACTTC.

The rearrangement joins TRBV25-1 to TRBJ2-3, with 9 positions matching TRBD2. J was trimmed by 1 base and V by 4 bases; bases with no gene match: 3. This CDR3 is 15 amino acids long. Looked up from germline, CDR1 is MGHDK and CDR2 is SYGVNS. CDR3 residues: CASSVRGGGTDTQYF. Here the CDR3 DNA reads TGTGCCAGCAGTGTTCGCGGGGGGGGCACAGATACGCAGTATTTT.

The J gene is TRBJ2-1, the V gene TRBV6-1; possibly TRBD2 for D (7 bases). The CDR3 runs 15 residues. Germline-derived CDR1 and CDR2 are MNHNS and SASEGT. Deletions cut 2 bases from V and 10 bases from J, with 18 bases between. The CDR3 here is CASSEKLTGGGEQFF. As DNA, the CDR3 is TGTGCCAGCAGTGAAAAGCTTACGGGGGGCGGCGAGCAGTTCTTC.

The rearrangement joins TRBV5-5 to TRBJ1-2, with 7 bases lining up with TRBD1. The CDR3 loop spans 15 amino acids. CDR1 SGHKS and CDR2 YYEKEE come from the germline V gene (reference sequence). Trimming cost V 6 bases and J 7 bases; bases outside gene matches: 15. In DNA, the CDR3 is TGTGCCAGCACCGGGACAGCCTCCCCGGTCGGTGGCTACACCTTC. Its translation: CASTGTASPVGGYTF.

This chain's CDR3 is CASSYGHTDTQYF. In DNA, the CDR3 is TGTGCCAGCAGTTACGGGCACACAGATACGCAGTATTTT. The rearrangement uses TRBV6-5 and TRBJ2-3; D is ambiguous. This CDR3 contains 13 residues. The V end lost 2 bases, the J end lost 2 bases, and 5 bases lay between the germline ends. Germline loops: CDR1 MNHEY, CDR2 SVGAGI.

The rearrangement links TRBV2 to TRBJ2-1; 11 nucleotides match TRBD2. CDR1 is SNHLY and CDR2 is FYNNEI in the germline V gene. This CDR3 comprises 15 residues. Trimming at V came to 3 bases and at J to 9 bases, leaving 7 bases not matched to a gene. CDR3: CASSDLAGGVGEQFF. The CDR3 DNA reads TGTGCCAGCAGTGACCTAGCGGGGGGCGTAGGTGAGCAGTTCTTC.